The clone carrying this T cell receptor (beta chain) was observed many times. Using RNA transcripts as the source, TCR beta CDR3 regions were amplified. HTBI primers were the set used in a first-round RT-PCR of the TCR CDR3. Each CDR3 protein gets one entry after TCRdb re-called the multiplex PCR reads with MiXCR. The sample has 620,000 or so distinct CDR3 sequences, roughly 15% seen once. The data originate from a study of T cells in Graves' hyperthyroidism and ophthalmopathy. V was cut by 0 bases and J by 5 bases, with 7 bases left in between. CDR1 LGHNA and CDR2 YNFKEQ come from the germline V gene. CDR3 length equals 13 residues.

Sequenced sample: blood. V usage is TRBV4-2 and J usage is TRBJ2-5; D is unclear. The source is a woman aged 45 to 65 with Graves' ophthalmopathy. CDR3 DNA sequence: TGTGCCAGCAGCCAAGATAGAGTTGAGACCCAGTACTTC. It translates to CASSQDRVETQYF.